This TCR beta chain was captured in a study of tissue T cells after allogeneic stem cell transplantation. General study points: Tissue-detected TCR repertoire was only partly captured by blood and spleen T cells. Which tissue TCRs were alloreactive or antigen-specific was not determined. Some clones might be persisting host cells.

As for this clone: Antigen: not known. Each gene name is a mouse one. The read halts 1 residue ahead of the CDR3 end, with the missing end drawn from the germline J gene.

The CDR3 length is 14 residues. The germline CDR1 and CDR2 sequences are KGHTA and FQNQQP. The time point: mouse harvest day 14 after allogeneic transplant. The graft held 10^6 splenic CD5+ T cells and 10^7 T-cell-depleted bone marrow cells. The protocol was immunoSEQ multiplex PCR, while the TCRdb copy is restricted to in-frame clones and leaves out a portion. The table includes some 3,500 clones, 50% detected once. Specimen: gut tissue. The source is a female BALB/c mouse given C57BL/6 T cells with graft-versus-host disease after an allogeneic hematopoietic cell transplant. This chain links TRBV23 with TRBJ2-5; the listed D gene, TRBD2, was not tested against the DNA. CDR3 DNA (partial): TGCTCCAGCAGTAACGACTGGGGGGGAGACACCCAGTAC. This encodes CSSSNDWGGDTQY. The entire CDR3 sequence reads CSSSNDWGGDTQYF.